This T cell receptor beta chain was profiled in a study of regulatory T cells in long-lasting Graves disease. The study, taken as a whole, reports: Among persistent patients, a larger number of public clonotypes were shared (roughly 2,700) than among newly diagnosed patients (roughly 910).

To make TCR beta libraries, researchers used iRepertoire HTBI primers and Arm-PCR of CDR3 regions. From the multiplex PCR reads, TCRdb called clonotypes with MiXCR, one entry per CDR3 protein. This sample has around 480,000 distinct CDR3 sequences, with 15% to 20% found just once. Time point: newly diagnosed GD, antithyroid drugs for less than 3 months. Isolated PBMC RNA provided the starting material for the TCR library. At least ten counts were recorded for this clonotype. The target antigen is unknown. Germline V gene lookup returns CDR1 SGHNT and CDR2 YYREEE (reference sequence). V gave up 3 bases and J gave up 4 bases, with 18 bases separating them. The CDR3 is made up of 16 amino acids. The sample also formed part of further work on T cells in Graves' hyperthyroidism and ophthalmopathy. That paper adds: Also found in blood were most expanded thyroid clonotypes above 0.001.

The material sequenced was peripheral blood mononuclear cells (PBMCs), taken at new diagnosis, from a patient treated with antithyroid drugs. This TCR was recovered from a middle-aged woman with Graves disease. The chain is built from TRBV5-4 and TRBJ2-3; D might be TRBD1 (5 bases). CDR3 in amino acids: CASSSAWQGSPDTQYF. In DNA, the CDR3 is TGTGCCAGCAGCTCCGCGTGGCAGGGTTCCCCAGATACGCAGTATTTT.